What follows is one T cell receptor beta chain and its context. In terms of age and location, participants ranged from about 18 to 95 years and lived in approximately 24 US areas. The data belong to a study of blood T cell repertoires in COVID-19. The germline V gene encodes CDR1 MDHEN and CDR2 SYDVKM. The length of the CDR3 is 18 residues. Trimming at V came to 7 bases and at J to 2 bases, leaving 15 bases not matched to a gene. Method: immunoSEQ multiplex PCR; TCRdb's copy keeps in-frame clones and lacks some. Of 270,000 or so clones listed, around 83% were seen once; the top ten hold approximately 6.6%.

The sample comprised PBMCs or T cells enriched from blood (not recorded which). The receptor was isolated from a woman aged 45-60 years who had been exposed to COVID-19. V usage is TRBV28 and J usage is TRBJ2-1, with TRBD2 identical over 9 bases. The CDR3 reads CASMVASGARSPYNEQFF. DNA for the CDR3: TGTGCCAGCATGGTGGCTAGCGGGGCACGATCCCCCTACAATGAGCAGTTCTTC.